This TCR beta chain was recovered during a study of Graves' ophthalmopathy and Graves' hyperthyroidism. Using RNA transcripts, the TCR beta CDR3 regions were amplified. An opening RT-PCR round employed HTBI primers and preceded a second-round multiplex PCR. From the multiplex PCR reads, TCRdb called clonotypes with MiXCR, one entry per CDR3 protein. The repertoire includes about 210,000 distinct CDR3 sequences, 25% to 30% of them detected once, and 9.1% sits in the top ten. This clonotype has just a few counts. Its antigen is as yet unknown. Findings and caveats of the study: Sensitivity of around 88% and specificity of about 77% were achieved when a 13-signature model separated ophthalmopathy from stable hyperthyroidism. The blood repertoire also included most expanded thyroid clonotypes above 0.001 frequency.

Patients were left out if they had other autoimmune diseases, uncontrolled infections, pregnancy or lactation. Fresh peripheral blood (more than 9.5 ml) yielded the PBMCs. V lost 8 bases to trimming and J lost 0 bases; unmatched junction nucleotides: 4. The length of the CDR3 is 13 residues. This receptor was taken from a man in his fifties or sixties with Graves' ophthalmopathy. The rearrangement uses TRBV12-3 or TRBV12-4 and TRBJ2-7; TRBD2 aligns across 7 bases. Sequenced input: peripheral blood. The CDR3 sequence: CASRERDSYEQYF. In DNA, the CDR3 is TGTGCCAGCCGAGAGCGGGACTCCTACGAGCAGTACTTC.